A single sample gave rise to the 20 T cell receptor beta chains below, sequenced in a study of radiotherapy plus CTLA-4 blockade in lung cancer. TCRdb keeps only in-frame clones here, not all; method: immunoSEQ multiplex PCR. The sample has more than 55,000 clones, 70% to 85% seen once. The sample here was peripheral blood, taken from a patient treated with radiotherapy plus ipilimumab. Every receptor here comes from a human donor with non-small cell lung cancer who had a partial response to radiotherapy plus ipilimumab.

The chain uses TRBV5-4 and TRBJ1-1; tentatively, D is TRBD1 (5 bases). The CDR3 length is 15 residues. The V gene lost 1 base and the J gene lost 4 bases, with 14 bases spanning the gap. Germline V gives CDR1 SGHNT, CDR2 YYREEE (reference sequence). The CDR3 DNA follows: TGTGCCAGCAGCTTGCTGCAGGGAAGGACCACTGAAGCTTTCTTT. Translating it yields CASSLLQGRTTEAFF.

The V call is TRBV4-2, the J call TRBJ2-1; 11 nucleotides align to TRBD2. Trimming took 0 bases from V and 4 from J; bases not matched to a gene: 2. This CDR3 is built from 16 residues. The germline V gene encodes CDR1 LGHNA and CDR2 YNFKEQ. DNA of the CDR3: TGTGCCAGCAGCCAAGAGACTAGCGGGGATTACAATGAGCAGTTCTTC. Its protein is CASSQETSGDYNEQFF.

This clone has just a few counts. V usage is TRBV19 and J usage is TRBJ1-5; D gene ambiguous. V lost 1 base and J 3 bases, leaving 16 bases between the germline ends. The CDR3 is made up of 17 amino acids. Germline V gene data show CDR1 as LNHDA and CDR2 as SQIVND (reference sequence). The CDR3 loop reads CASSIGAVSPYNQPQHF. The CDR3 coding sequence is TGTGCCAGTAGTATAGGGGCAGTTTCACCTTACAATCAGCCCCAGCATTTT.

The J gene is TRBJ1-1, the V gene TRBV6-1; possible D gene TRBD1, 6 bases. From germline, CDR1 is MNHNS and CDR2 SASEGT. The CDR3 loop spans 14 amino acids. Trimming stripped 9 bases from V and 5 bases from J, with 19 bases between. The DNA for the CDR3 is TGTGCCAGTCTACCAGGAGGGGGGGGGACTGAAGCTTTCTTT. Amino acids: CASLPGGGGTEAFF.

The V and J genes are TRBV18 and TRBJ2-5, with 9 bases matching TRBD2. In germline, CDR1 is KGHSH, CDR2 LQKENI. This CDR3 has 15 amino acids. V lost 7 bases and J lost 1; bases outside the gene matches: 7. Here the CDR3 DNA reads TGTGCCAGCTTACCTAGCGGGACGCTCCAAGAGACCCAGTACTTC. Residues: CASLPSGTLQETQYF.

The CDR3 nucleotides are TGTGCCAGCAGTGTCGCGATTAATGAAAAACTGTTTTTT. It specifies CASSVAINEKLFF. The chain links TRBV6-1 to TRBJ1-4; unclear D gene. The V gene lost 4 bases and the J gene lost 4 bases, with 7 bases spanning the gap. The CDR3 sequence is 13 residues long. Germline CDR1 reads MNHNS; CDR2 reads SASEGT.

The DNA for the CDR3 is TGTGCCAGCAGCTTGGGGCGGGGGGGCACAGATACGCAGTATTTT. Encoded protein: CASSLGRGGTDTQYF. This chain uses TRBV5-6 with TRBJ2-3; 8 positions agree with TRBD2. The CDR3 loop spans 15 amino acids. The trim removed 0 bases at V and 1 base at J, leaving 1 base unmatched. The germline CDR1 and CDR2 sequences are SGHDT and YYEEEE. The whole variable domain, filled in from reference TRBV5-6 and TRBJ2-3, reads DAGVTQSPTHLIKTRGQQVTLRCSPKSGHDTVSWYQQALGQGPQFIFQYYEEEERQRGNFPDRFSGHQFPNYSSELNVNALLLGDSALYLCASSLGRGGTDTQYFGPGTRLTVL.

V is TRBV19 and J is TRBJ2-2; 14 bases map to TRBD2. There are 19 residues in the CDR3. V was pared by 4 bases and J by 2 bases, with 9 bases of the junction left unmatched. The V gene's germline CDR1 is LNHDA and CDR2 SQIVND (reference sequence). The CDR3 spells CASSTGLAGGFSNTGELFF. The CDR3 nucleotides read TGTGCCAGTAGTACTGGACTAGCGGGGGGATTCTCCAACACCGGGGAGCTGTTTTTT.

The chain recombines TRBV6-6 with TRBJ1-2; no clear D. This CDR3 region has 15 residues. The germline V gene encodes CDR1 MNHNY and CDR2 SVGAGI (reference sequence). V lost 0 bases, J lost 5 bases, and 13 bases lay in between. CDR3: CASSYSVVRGYGYTF. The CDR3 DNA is TGTGCCAGCAGTTACTCAGTGGTGCGGGGTTATGGCTACACCTTC.

CDR3 sequence: CASSEGTGRSNQPQHF. For the CDR3, the DNA is TGTGCCAGCAGTGAGGGGACAGGGCGTAGCAATCAGCCCCAGCATTTT. The rearrangement joins TRBV6-1 to TRBJ1-5, with 9 bases identical to TRBD1. CDR1 and CDR2 from the germline V gene are MNHNS and SASEGT. CDR3 size: 16 residues. V lost 3 bases to trimming and J lost 0 bases; unmatched junction nucleotides: 3.

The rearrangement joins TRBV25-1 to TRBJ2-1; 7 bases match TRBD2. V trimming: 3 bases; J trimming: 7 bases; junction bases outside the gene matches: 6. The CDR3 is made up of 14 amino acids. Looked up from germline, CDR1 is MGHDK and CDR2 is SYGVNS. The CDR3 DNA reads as TGTGCCAGCAGTGAGGGGGGGAAAAGGAATGAGCAGTTCTTC. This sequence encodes CASSEGGKRNEQFF.

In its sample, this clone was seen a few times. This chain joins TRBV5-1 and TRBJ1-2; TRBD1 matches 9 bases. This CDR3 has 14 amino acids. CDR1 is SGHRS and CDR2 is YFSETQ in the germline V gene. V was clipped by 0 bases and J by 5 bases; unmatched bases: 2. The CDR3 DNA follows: TGCGCCAGCAGCTTGGGACAGGGGGAGTATGGCTACACCTTC. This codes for CASSLGQGEYGYTF.

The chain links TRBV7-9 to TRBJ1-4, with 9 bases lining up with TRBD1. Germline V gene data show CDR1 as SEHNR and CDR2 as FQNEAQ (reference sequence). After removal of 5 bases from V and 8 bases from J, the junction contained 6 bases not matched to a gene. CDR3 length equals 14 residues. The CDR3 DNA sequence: TGTGCCAGCAGCATGGGACAGGGAGGGGAAAAACTGTTTTTT. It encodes CASSMGQGGEKLFF.

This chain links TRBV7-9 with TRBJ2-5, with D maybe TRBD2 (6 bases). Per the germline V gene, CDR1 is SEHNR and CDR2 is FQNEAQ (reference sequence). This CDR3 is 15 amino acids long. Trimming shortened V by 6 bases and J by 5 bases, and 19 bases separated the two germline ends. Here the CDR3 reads CASRSRDGRGETQYF. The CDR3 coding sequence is TGTGCCAGCAGATCTAGGGACGGCCGGGGGGAGACCCAGTACTTC.

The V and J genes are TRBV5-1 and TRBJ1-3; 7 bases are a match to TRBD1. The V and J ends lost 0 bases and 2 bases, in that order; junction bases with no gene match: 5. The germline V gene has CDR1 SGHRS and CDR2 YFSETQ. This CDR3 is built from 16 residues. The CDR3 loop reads CASSLGSGQAGNTIYF. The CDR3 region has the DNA TGCGCCAGCAGCTTGGGGTCAGGACAGGCTGGAAACACCATATATTTT.

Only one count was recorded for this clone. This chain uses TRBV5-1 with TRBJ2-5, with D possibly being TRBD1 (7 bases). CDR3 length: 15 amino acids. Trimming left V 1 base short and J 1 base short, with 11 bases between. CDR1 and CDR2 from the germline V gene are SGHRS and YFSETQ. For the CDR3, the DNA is TGCGCCAGCAGCTTGCCAGGGGGGACCCAAGAGACCCAGTACTTC. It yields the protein CASSLPGGTQETQYF.

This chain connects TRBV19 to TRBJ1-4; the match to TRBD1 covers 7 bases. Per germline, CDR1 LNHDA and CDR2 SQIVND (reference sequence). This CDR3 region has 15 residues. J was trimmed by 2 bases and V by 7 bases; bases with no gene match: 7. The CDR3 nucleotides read TGTGCCAGTACGCCAGGGGGAGTTACTAATGAAAAACTGTTTTTT. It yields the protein CASTPGGVTNEKLFF.

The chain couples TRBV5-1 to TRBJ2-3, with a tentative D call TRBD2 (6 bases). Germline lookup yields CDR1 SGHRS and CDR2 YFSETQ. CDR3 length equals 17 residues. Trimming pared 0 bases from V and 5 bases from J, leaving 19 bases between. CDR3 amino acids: CASSLEVSGGVRDTQYF. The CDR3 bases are TGCGCCAGCAGCTTGGAGGTCAGCGGCGGGGTCAGAGATACGCAGTATTTT. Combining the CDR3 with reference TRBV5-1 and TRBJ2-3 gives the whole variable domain KAGVTQTPRYLIKTRGQQVTLSCSPISGHRSVSWYQQTPGQGLQFLFEYFSETQRNKGNFPGRFSGRQFSNSRSEMNVSTLELGDSALYLCASSLEVSGGVRDTQYFGPGTRLTVL.

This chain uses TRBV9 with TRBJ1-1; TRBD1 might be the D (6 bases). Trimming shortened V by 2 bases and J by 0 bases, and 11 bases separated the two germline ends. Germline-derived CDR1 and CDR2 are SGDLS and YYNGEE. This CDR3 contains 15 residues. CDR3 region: CASSVAPGVNTEAFF. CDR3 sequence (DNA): TGTGCCAGCAGCGTGGCCCCAGGGGTGAACACTGAAGCTTTCTTT. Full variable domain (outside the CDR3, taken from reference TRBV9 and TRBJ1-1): DSGVTQTPKHLITATGQRVTLRCSPRSGDLSVYWYQQSLDQGLQFLIQYYNGEERAKGNILERFSAQQFPDLHSELNLSSLELGDSALYFCASSVAPGVNTEAFFGQGTRLTVV.

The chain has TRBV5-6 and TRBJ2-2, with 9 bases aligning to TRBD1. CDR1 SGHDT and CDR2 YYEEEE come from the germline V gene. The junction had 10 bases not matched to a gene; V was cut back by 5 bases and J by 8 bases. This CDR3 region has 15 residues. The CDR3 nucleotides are TGTGCCAGCAGGCGGCGACAGGGGGTACTTGGGGAGCTGTTTTTT. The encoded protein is CASRRRQGVLGELFF.